The rows below give T cell receptor beta chains drawn from one sample of a study of vaccination and CD4 T cells after COVID-19. For these TCRs, the target antigens are not known. MiXCR, run by TCRdb on the PCR reads, gives a single entry per CDR3 protein. The sample lists roughly 16,000 distinct CDR3 sequences; about 48% were seen once. The sequenced material came from CD4+ T cells from blood, cultured in vitro. These receptors all stem from a human donor who had recovered from COVID-19. Each CDR3 is given with its conserved first and last residue. Fields, in order: V gene, D gene, clone size, J gene, CDR3 DNA, CDR3 protein. A D gene is named only where the DNA matches it firmly. Expanded clones are given a class, and other clones once, few, many or no size at all.

V: TRBV27
D: .
size: .
J: TRBJ1-2
DNA: TGTGCCAGCAGTCCCCAGACAGACTATGGCTACACCTTC
CDR3: CASSPQTDYGYTF

V: TRBV20-1
D: .
size: .
J: TRBJ1-5
DNA: TGCAGTGCTACAAGTTTCATCACAGGGAGGGATCAGCCCCAGCATTTT
CDR3: CSATSFITGRDQPQHF

V: TRBV7-9
D: .
size: .
J: TRBJ1-2
DNA: TGTGCCAGCAGCTTTCGGGGGGGATCCTATGGCTACACCTTC
CDR3: CASSFRGGSYGYTF

V: TRBV19
D: .
size: .
J: TRBJ1-2
DNA: TGTGCCAGTAGTCCCGCTACCCAGGGATACTATGGCTACACCTTC
CDR3: CASSPATQGYYGYTF

V: TRBV19
D: .
size: .
J: TRBJ2-7
DNA: TGTGCCAGTAGTATGGGGGACTCATCCTACGAGCAGTACTTC
CDR3: CASSMGDSSYEQYF

V: TRBV27
D: .
size: .
J: TRBJ2-7
DNA: TGTGCCAGCAGTTTATCATGGCAGGGGTGGTACGAGCAGTACTTC
CDR3: CASSLSWQGWYEQYF

V: TRBV5-1
D: TRBD1
size: .
J: TRBJ1-2
DNA: TGCGCCAGCAGCTTGGAACAGGGGAGGAGGTCCTATGGCTACACCTTC
CDR3: CASSLEQGRRSYGYTF

V: TRBV5-1
D: .
size: once
J: TRBJ2-4
DNA: TGCGCCAGCAGCTTGGAGGAGAATAGCAAAAACATTCAGTACTTC
CDR3: CASSLEENSKNIQYF

V: TRBV27
D: TRBD1
size: .
J: TRBJ2-7
DNA: TGTGCCAGCAGTTTATACCGGGACAGGGTCTACGAGCAGTACTTC
CDR3: CASSLYRDRVYEQYF

V: TRBV7-2
D: TRBD1
size: .
J: TRBJ1-4
DNA: TGTGCCAGCAGCGGACAGGGCAGAAATGAAAAACTGTTTTTT
CDR3: CASSGQGRNEKLFF

V: TRBV11-3
D: TRBD1
size: .
J: TRBJ1-1
DNA: TGTGCCAGCAGCCCCGGACAGGGGACAAGAACTGAAGCTTTCTTT
CDR3: CASSPGQGTRTEAFF

V: TRBV6-2/TRBV6-3
D: TRBD2
size: .
J: TRBJ2-7
DNA: TGTGCCAGCAGCTCCCCTAGCGGAATCTCCTACGAGCAGTACTTC
CDR3: CASSSPSGISYEQYF

V: TRBV19
D: TRBD1
size: .
J: TRBJ2-2
DNA: TGTGCCAGTAGTACCAGGACAGGGGGGACCGGGGAGCTGTTTTTT
CDR3: CASSTRTGGTGELFF

V: TRBV7-9
D: TRBD2
size: .
J: TRBJ2-5
DNA: TGTGCCAGCAGTGCGACTAGCGGGCACCAGTACTTC
CDR3: CASSATSGHQYF

V: TRBV27
D: .
size: .
J: TRBJ2-1
DNA: TGTGCCAGCAGAGGGCTAACCGAGGAGCAGTTCTTC
CDR3: CASRGLTEEQFF

V: TRBV7-9
D: .
size: .
J: TRBJ2-3
DNA: TGTGCCAGCAGCTTCAGGCGTTCTAGCACAGATACGCAGTATTTT
CDR3: CASSFRRSSTDTQYF

V: TRBV7-2
D: TRBD1
size: .
J: TRBJ1-5
DNA: TGTGCCAGCAGCTTAGTTTTGACAGGGGAACAGCCCCAGCATTTT
CDR3: CASSLVLTGEQPQHF

V: TRBV6-5
D: .
size: .
J: TRBJ1-2
DNA: TGTGCCAGCAGTTACAGGCAGGGAAACTATGGCTACACCTTC
CDR3: CASSYRQGNYGYTF

V: TRBV19
D: .
size: .
J: TRBJ1-2
DNA: TGTGCCAGTAGTATGGTGGCAGGGGAGGGCTATGGCTACACCTTC
CDR3: CASSMVAGEGYGYTF

V: TRBV6-1
D: TRBD1
size: .
J: TRBJ2-2
DNA: TGTGCCAGCAGTGAAGCAAACCTCAGGGGGCGCACCGGGGAGCTGTTTTTT
CDR3: CASSEANLRGRTGELFF

V: TRBV25-1
D: .
size: few
J: TRBJ2-3
DNA: TGTGCCAGCAGTGAATATGGGGGCTCAGATACGCAGTATTTT
CDR3: CASSEYGGSDTQYF

V: TRBV12-3/TRBV12-4
D: .
size: .
J: TRBJ2-5
DNA: TGTGCCAGCAGTTTGTCCGCGTACCAAGAGACCCAGTACTTC
CDR3: CASSLSAYQETQYF

V: TRBV20-1
D: TRBD2
size: once
J: TRBJ2-3
DNA: TGCAGTGCTAGAGATTGGAGAACTAGCGGGGGTTTCACAGATACGCAGTATTTT
CDR3: CSARDWRTSGGFTDTQYF

V: TRBV21-1
D: .
size: .
J: TRBJ1-5
DNA: TGTGTCAGCAGCAAAGGGATGGTAGCAGGGGGGCGAAAGACCCAGCATTTT
CDR3: CVSSKGMVAGGRKTQHF

V: TRBV2
D: .
size: .
J: TRBJ2-7
DNA: TGTGCCAGCCGTACAGGTTTCCTAGGGCAGTACTTC
CDR3: CASRTGFLGQYF

V: TRBV20-1
D: .
size: few
J: TRBJ2-7
DNA: TGCAGTGCTAGAGAATCCGCAACCTACGAGCAGTACTTC
CDR3: CSARESATYEQYF

V: TRBV29-1
D: .
size: .
J: TRBJ1-2
DNA: TGCAGCGTTTCCCGGGGGACCAACCATGGCTACACCTTC
CDR3: CSVSRGTNHGYTF

V: TRBV7-2
D: .
size: .
J: TRBJ2-3
DNA: TGTGCCAGCACCGGATTAGCGCTTAGCACAGATACGCAGTATTTT
CDR3: CASTGLALSTDTQYF

V: TRBV7-2
D: .
size: .
J: TRBJ1-2
DNA: TGTGCCAGCAGCCGGGACAATCACCGATCATATGGCTACACCTTC
CDR3: CASSRDNHRSYGYTF

V: TRBV20-1
D: TRBD1
size: .
J: TRBJ1-5
DNA: TGCAGTGCTGGGATGGACAGGGGGCGCGTCGGACAGCCCCAGCATTTT
CDR3: CSAGMDRGRVGQPQHF

V: TRBV19
D: .
size: .
J: TRBJ2-3
DNA: TGTGCCAGTAGTACCCGGGACCTCGATACGCAGTATTTT
CDR3: CASSTRDLDTQYF

V: TRBV28
D: TRBD1
size: .
J: TRBJ2-6
DNA: TGTGCCAGCAGTTTAGGGGACAGGCCCCCCTCTGGGGCCAACGTCCTGACTTTC
CDR3: CASSLGDRPPSGANVLTF

V: TRBV27
D: .
size: .
J: TRBJ2-1
DNA: TGTGCCAGCAGTAGCCGGGACTTTCGCTACAATGAGCAGTTCTTC
CDR3: CASSSRDFRYNEQFF

V: TRBV7-2
D: .
size: few
J: TRBJ2-3
DNA: TGTGCCAGCAGCTTCCAAACTGGACCCCCGGGCACAGATACGCAGTATTTT
CDR3: CASSFQTGPPGTDTQYF

V: TRBV27
D: TRBD2
size: once
J: TRBJ2-1
DNA: TGTGTCAGCAGCTCGGGACTAGCGGGAATCAATGAGCAGTTCTTC
CDR3: CVSSSGLAGINEQFF

V: TRBV23-1
D: .
size: few
J: TRBJ2-7
DNA: TGCGCCAGCAGTCAAGACAGTTACGAGCAGTACTTC
CDR3: CASSQDSYEQYF

V: TRBV9
D: TRBD2
size: few
J: TRBJ2-3
DNA: TGTGCCAGCAGCCCAGGTGCGGGGGGGTATGGAGATACGCAGTATTTT
CDR3: CASSPGAGGYGDTQYF

V: TRBV28
D: .
size: .
J: TRBJ2-7
DNA: TGTGCCAGCAGGGCACAGAAGTCCGAGCAGTACTTC
CDR3: CASRAQKSEQYF

V: TRBV29-1
D: TRBD1
size: .
J: TRBJ1-1
DNA: TGCAGCGCGGCCGGGACAGGGGGGGGTAACACTGAAGCTTTCTTT
CDR3: CSAAGTGGGNTEAFF

V: TRBV20-1
D: TRBD1
size: few
J: TRBJ2-5
DNA: TGCAGTGCTAGAGATCTAAGACAGGGCTCCCAAGAGACCCAGTACTTC
CDR3: CSARDLRQGSQETQYF

V: TRBV24-1
D: TRBD2
size: few
J: TRBJ2-5
DNA: TGTGCCACCAGTGACCCTGTGAGGGGCGGGGGGACCCAGTACTTC
CDR3: CATSDPVRGGGTQYF

V: TRBV11-3
D: .
size: .
J: TRBJ2-7
DNA: TGTGCCAGCAGCAGTGGGGGTCCTCCAAGGTACGAGCAGTACTTC
CDR3: CASSSGGPPRYEQYF

V: TRBV10-3
D: TRBD1
size: .
J: TRBJ1-6
DNA: TGTGCCATCAGTGAGTCGCCAGGGGGCTCTAGTTCACCCCTCCACTTT
CDR3: CAISESPGGSSSPLHF

V: TRBV7-2
D: .
size: few
J: TRBJ2-7
DNA: TGTGCCAGCAGCTTAGTACCAGGGAACTACGAGCAGTACTTC
CDR3: CASSLVPGNYEQYF

V: TRBV6-1
D: .
size: .
J: TRBJ2-3
DNA: TGTGCCAGCAGTGCCATTGACAGGGGAGGGACAGATACGCAGTATTTT
CDR3: CASSAIDRGGTDTQYF

V: TRBV10-1
D: .
size: .
J: TRBJ2-3
DNA: TGCGCCAGCAGTGAGACGGGGTCTACCACAGATACGCAGTATTTT
CDR3: CASSETGSTTDTQYF

V: TRBV15
D: .
size: few
J: TRBJ2-2
DNA: TGTGCCACCAGCACTAGCGGGGAGCTGTTTTTT
CDR3: CATSTSGELFF

V: TRBV20-1
D: .
size: .
J: TRBJ1-1
DNA: TGCAGTGCTAGAAAAGGGGCTGAAGCTTTCTTT
CDR3: CSARKGAEAFF

V: TRBV6-4
D: TRBD2
size: .
J: TRBJ2-7
DNA: TGTGCCAGCAGCCGACTAGCGGGAGAGCTCTACGAGCAGTACTTC
CDR3: CASSRLAGELYEQYF

V: TRBV7-9
D: .
size: few
J: TRBJ2-5
DNA: TGTGCCAGCAGCTCCTACCCCCAACAGGGAGCAGAGACCCAGTACTTC
CDR3: CASSSYPQQGAETQYF